The clone carrying this TCR beta chain has only one observation. Its target is unknown. This PCR relied on a set of 60 Vbeta primers and 13 Jbeta primers. TCRdb's copy holds only in-frame clones and misses some; the assay was immunoSEQ multiplex PCR. The data show 100,000 to 150,000 clones, less than 90% seen once. The data belong to a study of cytomegalovirus exposure and HLA in healthy donors. Trimming left V 3 bases short and J 6 bases short, with 9 bases between. Looked up from germline, CDR1 is SNHLY and CDR2 is FYNNEI. CDR3 length: 13 residues. Broader study findings: V- and J-gene trimming in TCR beta was tied to a missense DCLRE1C variant by an analysis performed later.

The TCR was taken from a man between 18 and 29 years old in good health and CMV-seropositive. Material for sequencing was PBMCs. The chain employs TRBV2 and TRBJ1-5, with D uncertain. The CDR3 nucleotides read TGTGCCAGCAGTGACCTGGAGAGTCAGCCCCAGCATTTT. Protein: CASSDLESQPQHF.